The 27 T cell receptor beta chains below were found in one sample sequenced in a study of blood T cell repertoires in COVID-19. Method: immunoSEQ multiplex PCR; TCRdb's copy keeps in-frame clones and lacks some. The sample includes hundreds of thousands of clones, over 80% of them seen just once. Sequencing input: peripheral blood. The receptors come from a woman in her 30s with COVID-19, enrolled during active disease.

CDR3 region: CASRLGGANEQFF. The DNA for the CDR3 is TGTGCCAGCAGGCTTGGTGGGGCGAATGAGCAGTTCTTC. This rearrangement joins TRBV28 to TRBJ2-1; tentatively, D is TRBD1 (5 bases). The V end was cut by 6 bases, the J end by 7 bases, with 13 bases between. CDR1 and CDR2 (germline): MDHEN, SYDVKM. The CDR3 covers 13 residues.

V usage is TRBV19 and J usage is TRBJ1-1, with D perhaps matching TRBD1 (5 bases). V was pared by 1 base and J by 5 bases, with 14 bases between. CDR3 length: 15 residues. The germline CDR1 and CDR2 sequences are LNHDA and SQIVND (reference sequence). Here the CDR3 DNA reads TGTGCCAGTAGTATAGTCGGGGCGGAGGGGACTGAAGCTTTCTTT. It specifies CASSIVGAEGTEAFF.

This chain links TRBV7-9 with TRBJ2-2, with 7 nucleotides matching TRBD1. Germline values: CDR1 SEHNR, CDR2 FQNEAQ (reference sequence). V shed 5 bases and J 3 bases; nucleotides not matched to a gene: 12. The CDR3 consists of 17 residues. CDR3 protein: CASSPADRVYDTGELFF. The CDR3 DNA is TGTGCCAGCAGCCCGGCTGACAGGGTTTACGACACCGGGGAGCTGTTTTTT.

CDR3 sequence (DNA): TGTGCCAGCAGCGTAGCGGCGGGAGCGGGGGGCTACACCTTC. Its translation: CASSVAAGAGGYTF. This rearrangement joins TRBV9 to TRBJ1-2; no clear D. This CDR3 has 14 residues. V was cut by 0 bases and J by 8 bases, with 14 bases left in between. Germline values: CDR1 SGDLS, CDR2 YYNGEE.

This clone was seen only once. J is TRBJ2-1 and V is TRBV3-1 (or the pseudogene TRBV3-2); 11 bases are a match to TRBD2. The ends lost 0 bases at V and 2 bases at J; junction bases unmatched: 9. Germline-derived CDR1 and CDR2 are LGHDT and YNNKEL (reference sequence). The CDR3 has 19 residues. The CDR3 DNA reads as TGTGCCAGCAGCCAAGAGTATAGCGGGGGGGGTCTGGCCTACAATGAGCAGTTCTTC. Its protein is CASSQEYSGGGLAYNEQFF.

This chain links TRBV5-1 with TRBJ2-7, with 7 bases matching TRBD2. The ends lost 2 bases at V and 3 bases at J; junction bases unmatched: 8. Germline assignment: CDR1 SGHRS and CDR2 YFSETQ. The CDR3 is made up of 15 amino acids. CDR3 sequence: CASSLISGEGYEQYF. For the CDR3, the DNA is TGCGCCAGCAGCTTAATAAGCGGGGAGGGCTACGAGCAGTACTTC.

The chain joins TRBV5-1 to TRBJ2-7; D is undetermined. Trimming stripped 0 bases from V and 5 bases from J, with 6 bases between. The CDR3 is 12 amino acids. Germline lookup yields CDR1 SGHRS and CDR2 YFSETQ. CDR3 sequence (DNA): TGCGCCAGCAGCTTGGCCTTCGACGAGCAGTACTTC. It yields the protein CASSLAFDEQYF.

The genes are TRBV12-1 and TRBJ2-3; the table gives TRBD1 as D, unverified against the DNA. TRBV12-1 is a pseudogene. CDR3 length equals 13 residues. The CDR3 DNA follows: TGTGCCAGCAGACACAGGGCTAGTAATGCGCAGTATTTT. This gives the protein CASRHRASNAQYF.

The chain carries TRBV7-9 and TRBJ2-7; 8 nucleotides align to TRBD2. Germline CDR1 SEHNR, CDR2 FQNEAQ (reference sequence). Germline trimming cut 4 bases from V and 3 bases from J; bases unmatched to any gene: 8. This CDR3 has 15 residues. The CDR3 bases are TGTGCCAGCAGCTCCCCGGGGGGGACGTACTACGAGCAGTACTTC. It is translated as CASSSPGGTYYEQYF.

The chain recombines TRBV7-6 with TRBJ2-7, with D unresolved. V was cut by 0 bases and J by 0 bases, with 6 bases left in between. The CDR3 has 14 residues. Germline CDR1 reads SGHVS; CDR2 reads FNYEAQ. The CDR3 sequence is CASSLAARSYEQYF. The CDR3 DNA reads TGTGCCAGCAGCTTAGCAGCACGCTCCTACGAGCAGTACTTC.

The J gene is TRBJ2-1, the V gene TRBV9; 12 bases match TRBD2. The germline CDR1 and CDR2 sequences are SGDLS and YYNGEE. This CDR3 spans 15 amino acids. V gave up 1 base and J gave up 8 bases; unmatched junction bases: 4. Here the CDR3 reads CASSVLAGGQDEQFF. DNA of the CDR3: TGTGCCAGCAGCGTACTAGCGGGGGGGCAGGATGAGCAGTTCTTC. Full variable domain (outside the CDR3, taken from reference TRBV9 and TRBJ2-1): DSGVTQTPKHLITATGQRVTLRCSPRSGDLSVYWYQQSLDQGLQFLIQYYNGEERAKGNILERFSAQQFPDLHSELNLSSLELGDSALYFCASSVLAGGQDEQFFGPGTRLTVL.

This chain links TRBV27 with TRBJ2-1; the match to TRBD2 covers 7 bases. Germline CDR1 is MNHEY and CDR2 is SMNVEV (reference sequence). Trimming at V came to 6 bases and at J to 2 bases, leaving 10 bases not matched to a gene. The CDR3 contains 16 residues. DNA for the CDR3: TGTGCCAGCAGACGACCTCGCGCGGGAGCCTACAATGAGCAGTTCTTC. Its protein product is CASRRPRAGAYNEQFF.

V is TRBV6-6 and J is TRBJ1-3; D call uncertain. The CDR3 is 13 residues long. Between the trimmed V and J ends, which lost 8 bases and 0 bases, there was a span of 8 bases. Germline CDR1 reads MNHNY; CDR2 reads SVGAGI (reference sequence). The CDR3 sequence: CASGLSSGNTIYF. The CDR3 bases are TGTGCCAGCGGCCTTTCCTCTGGAAACACCATATATTTT.

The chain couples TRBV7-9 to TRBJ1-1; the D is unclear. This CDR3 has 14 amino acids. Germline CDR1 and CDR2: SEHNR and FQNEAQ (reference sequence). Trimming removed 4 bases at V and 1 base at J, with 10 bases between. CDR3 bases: TGTGCCAGCAGCTCACTTCTCGCGAACACTGAAGCTTTCTTT. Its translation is CASSSLLANTEAFF.

CDR3 nucleotide sequence: TGCAGCGTTGAACCCCGGACGTGGGGCGAGACCCAGTACTTC. Protein sequence: CSVEPRTWGETQYF. V and J are TRBV29-1 and TRBJ2-5; the D gene is possibly TRBD1 (5 bases). With 2 bases removed from V and 5 bases from J, the gap between germline ends came to 15 bases. The CDR3 has 14 amino acids. From germline, CDR1 is SQVTM and CDR2 ANQGSEA. The full variable domain, rest sourced from reference TRBV29-1 and TRBJ2-5, is SAVISQKPSRDICQRGTSLTIQCQVDSQVTMMFWYRQQPGQSLTLIATANQGSEATYESGFVIDKFPISRPNLTFSTLTVSNMSPEDSSIYLCSVEPRTWGETQYFGPGTRLLVL.

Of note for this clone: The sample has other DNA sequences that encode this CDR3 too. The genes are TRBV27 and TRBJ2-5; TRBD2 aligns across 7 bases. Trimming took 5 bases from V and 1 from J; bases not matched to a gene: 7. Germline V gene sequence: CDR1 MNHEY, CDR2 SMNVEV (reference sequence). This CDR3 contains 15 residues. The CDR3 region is CASSLWGTTQETQYF. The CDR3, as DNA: TGTGCCAGCAGTCTATGGGGGACTACCCAAGAGACCCAGTACTTC.

CDR3 in amino acids: CATSESGAVRSYNSPLHF. CDR3 sequence (DNA): TGTGCCACCAGTGAGTCAGGGGCGGTTAGGTCCTATAATTCACCCCTCCACTTT. The chain couples TRBV24-1 to TRBJ1-6, with D possibly matching TRBD1 (6 bases). The CDR3 is 18 amino acids. Germline-derived CDR1 and CDR2 are KGHDR and SFDVKD. The V gene lost 4 bases and the J gene lost 1 base, with 16 bases spanning the gap.

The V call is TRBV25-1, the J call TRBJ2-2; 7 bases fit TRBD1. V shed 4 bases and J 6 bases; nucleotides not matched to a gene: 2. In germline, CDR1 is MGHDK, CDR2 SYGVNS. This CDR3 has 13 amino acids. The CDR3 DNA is TGTGCCAGCAGTGGACAGGGCGCCGGGGAGCTGTTTTTT. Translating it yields CASSGQGAGELFF. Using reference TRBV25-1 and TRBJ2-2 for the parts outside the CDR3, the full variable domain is EADIYQTPRYLVIGTGKKITLECSQTMGHDKMYWYQQDPGMELHLIHYSYGVNSTEKGDLSSESTVSRIRTEHFPLTLESARPSHTSQYLCASSGQGAGELFFGEGSRLTVL.

In DNA, the CDR3 is TGTGCCAGCAGCTTTCAGGCGCGGGGCCGGGACTCCGAGCAGTACTTC. Encoded protein: CASSFQARGRDSEQYF. The genes are TRBV5-5 and TRBJ2-7, with a possible D match to TRBD2 (6 bases). Germline V gene sequence: CDR1 SGHKS, CDR2 YYEKEE (reference sequence). The CDR3 has 16 amino acids. The V end lost 2 bases, the J end lost 6 bases, and 21 bases lay between the germline ends.

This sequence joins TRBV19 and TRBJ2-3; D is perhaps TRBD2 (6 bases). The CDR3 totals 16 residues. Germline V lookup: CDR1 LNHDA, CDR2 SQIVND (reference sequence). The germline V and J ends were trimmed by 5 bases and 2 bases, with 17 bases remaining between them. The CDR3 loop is CASSPRTTQNTDTQYF. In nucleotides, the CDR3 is TGTGCCAGTAGTCCTCGGACTACTCAGAACACAGATACGCAGTATTTT.

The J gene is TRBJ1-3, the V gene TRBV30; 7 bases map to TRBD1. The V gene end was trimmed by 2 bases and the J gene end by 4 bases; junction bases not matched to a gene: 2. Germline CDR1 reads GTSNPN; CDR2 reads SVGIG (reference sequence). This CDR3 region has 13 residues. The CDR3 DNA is TGTGCCTGGAGTCGGGACAGAGGAAACACCATATATTTT. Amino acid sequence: CAWSRDRGNTIYF.

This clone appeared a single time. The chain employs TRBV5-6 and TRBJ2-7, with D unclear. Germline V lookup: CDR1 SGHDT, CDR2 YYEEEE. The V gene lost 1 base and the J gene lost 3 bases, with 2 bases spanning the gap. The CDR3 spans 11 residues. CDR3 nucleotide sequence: TGTGCCAGCAGCTTGTACTACGAGCAGTACTTC. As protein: CASSLYYEQYF. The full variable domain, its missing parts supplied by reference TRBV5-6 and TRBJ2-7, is DAGVTQSPTHLIKTRGQQVTLRCSPKSGHDTVSWYQQALGQGPQFIFQYYEEEERQRGNFPDRFSGHQFPNYSSELNVNALLLGDSALYLCASSLYYEQYFGPGTRLTVT.

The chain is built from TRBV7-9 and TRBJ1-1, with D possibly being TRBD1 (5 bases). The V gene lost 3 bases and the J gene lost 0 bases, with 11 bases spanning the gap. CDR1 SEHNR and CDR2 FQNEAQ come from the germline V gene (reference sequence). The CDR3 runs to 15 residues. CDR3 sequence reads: CASSFRTQMNTEAFF. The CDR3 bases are TGTGCCAGCAGCTTTCGGACACAGATGAACACTGAAGCTTTCTTT. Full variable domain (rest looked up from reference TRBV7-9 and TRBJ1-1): DTGVSQNPRHKITKRGQNVTFRCDPISEHNRLYWYRQTLGQGPEFLTYFQNEAQLEKSRLLSDRFSAERPKGSFSTLEIQRTEQGDSAMYLCASSFRTQMNTEAFFGQGTRLTVV.

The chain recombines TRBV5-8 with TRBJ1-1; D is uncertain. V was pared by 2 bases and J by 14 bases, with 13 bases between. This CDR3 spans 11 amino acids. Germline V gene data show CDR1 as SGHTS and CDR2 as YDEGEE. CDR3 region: CASSFSSGLFF. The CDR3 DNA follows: TGTGCCAGCAGCTTTAGTTCGGGTCTCTTCTTT.

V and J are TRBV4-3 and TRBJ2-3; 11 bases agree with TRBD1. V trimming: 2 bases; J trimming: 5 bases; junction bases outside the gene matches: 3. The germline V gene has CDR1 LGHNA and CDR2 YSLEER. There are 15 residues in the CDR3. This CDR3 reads CASSQQGTGGDTQYF. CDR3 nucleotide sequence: TGCGCCAGCAGCCAACAAGGGACAGGGGGAGATACGCAGTATTTT.

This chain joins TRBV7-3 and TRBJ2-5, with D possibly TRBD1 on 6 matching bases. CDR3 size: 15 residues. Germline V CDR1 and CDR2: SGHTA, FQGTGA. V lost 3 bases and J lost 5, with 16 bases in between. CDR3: CASSFFTGTGETQYF. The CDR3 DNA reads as TGTGCCAGCAGCTTTTTCACAGGGACGGGGGAGACCCAGTACTTC. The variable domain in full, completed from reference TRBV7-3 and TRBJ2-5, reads GAGVSQTPSNKVTEKGKYVELRCDPISGHTALYWYRQSLGQGPEFLIYFQGTGAADDSGLPNDRFFAVRPEGSVSTLKIQRTERGDSAVYLCASSFFTGTGETQYFGPGTRLLVL.

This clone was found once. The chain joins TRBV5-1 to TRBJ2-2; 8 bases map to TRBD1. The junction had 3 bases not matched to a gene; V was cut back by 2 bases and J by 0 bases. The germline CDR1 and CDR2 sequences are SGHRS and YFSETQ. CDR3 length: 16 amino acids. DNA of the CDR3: TGCGCCAGCAGCTTCGCGGGACAGGCGAACACCGGGGAGCTGTTTTTT. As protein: CASSFAGQANTGELFF.